Below, one TCR beta chain is given with its context. V was clipped by 6 bases and J by 6 bases; unmatched bases: 6. Germline V gives CDR1 KGHSH, CDR2 LQKENI. The CDR3 runs to 13 residues. This entry comes from a study of control samples from healthy donors and cancer patients. The data were produced by immunoSEQ multiplex PCR, yet TCRdb's version contains in-frame clones alone and is incomplete. The profile shows 90,000 to 100,000 clones, roughly 84% of them singletons. This TCR came from a man between 65 and 80 years old with lung cancer. The sequenced material came from PBMCs. The V gene is TRBV18, the J gene TRBJ2-7; TRBD1 aligns across 9 bases. As DNA, the CDR3 is TGTGCCAGCTCCCAGGGACAGGGAGGCGAGCAGTACTTC. It is translated as CASSQGQGGEQYF.